Below, 18 T cell receptor beta chains from the same sample are listed, as sequenced in a study of T-cell reconstitution after alpha-beta-depleted transplantation in children. Researchers prepared the TCRbeta library using unique molecular identifiers, the study reports. MiXCR, run by TCRdb on the PCR reads, gives a single entry per CDR3 protein. The data show 450,000 to 500,000 distinct CDR3 sequences, 12% seen once. The sample in question was PBMCs from the stem cell graft donor, obtained from the stem cell graft. These receptor sequences come from a human donor who donated a stem cell graft to a child with combined immunodeficiency.

This clonotype was picked up a small number of times. The chain employs TRBV7-2 and TRBJ1-1, with D uncertain. CDR1 is SGHTA, CDR2 FQGNSA, per germline. The CDR3 covers 13 residues. Deletions cut 4 bases from V and 0 bases from J, with 6 bases between. CDR3 region: CASSYAMNTEAFF. The CDR3 DNA sequence: TGTGCCAGCAGCTACGCAATGAACACTGAAGCTTTCTTT.

This clonotype came up many times. The genes are TRBV5-6 and TRBJ1-5; possible D gene TRBD1, 5 bases. Between the trimmed V and J ends, which lost 0 bases and 5 bases, there was a span of 9 bases. This CDR3 spans 14 amino acids. The germline CDR1 and CDR2 sequences are SGHDT and YYEEEE. CDR3 nucleotides: TGTGCCAGCAGCTTGGTAGGGACTGATCAGCCCCAGCATTTT. Translation gives CASSLVGTDQPQHF.

This clonotype was counted many times. The genes are TRBV29-1 and TRBJ2-1; the D is unclear. CDR1 is SQVTM and CDR2 is ANQGSEA in the germline V gene. Trimming stripped 4 bases from V and 0 bases from J, with 7 bases between. The CDR3 covers 13 residues. CDR3 amino acids: CSVGVSSYNEQFF. The DNA of the CDR3 is TGCAGCGTTGGCGTAAGCTCCTACAATGAGCAGTTCTTC.

A few counts support this clonotype. The genes are TRBV15 and TRBJ2-4; D gene unclear. V lost 0 bases, J lost 6 bases, and 12 bases lay in between. CDR1 and CDR2 from the germline V gene are LNHNV and YYDKDF (reference sequence). This CDR3 is 15 amino acids long. CDR3 sequence (DNA): TGTGCCACCAGCAGAGATCTAGGAATCGGAAACATTCAGTACTTC. Translation gives CATSRDLGIGNIQYF.

This clonotype has only a few counts. This chain joins TRBV10-3 and TRBJ2-5; 9 nucleotides match TRBD1. The germline V gene has CDR1 ENHRY and CDR2 SYGVKD. The CDR3 runs 13 residues. Trimming at V came to 6 bases and at J to 4 bases, leaving 3 bases not matched to a gene. CDR3 loop: CAISLGQGETQYF. In DNA form, the CDR3 reads TGTGCCATCAGCCTGGGACAGGGAGAGACCCAGTACTTC.

In this sample, this clonotype turned up many times. The chain links TRBV7-2 to TRBJ1-3, with D tentatively TRBD1 (5 bases). V shed 5 bases and J shed 3 bases, with 17 bases lying between them. This CDR3 is 16 amino acids long. CDR1 and CDR2 (germline): SGHTA, FQGNSA. CDR3 bases: TGTGCCAGCAGCGAGACAGCCCGGCGGGGTGGAAACACCATATATTTT. As protein: CASSETARRGGNTIYF. The entire variable domain, with the rest obtained from reference TRBV7-2 and TRBJ1-3, is as follows: GAGVSQSPSNKVTEKGKDVELRCDPISGHTALYWYRQSLGQGLEFLIYFQGNSAPDKSGLPSDRFSAERTGGSVSTLTIQRTQQEDSAVYLCASSETARRGGNTIYFGEGSWLTVV.

A few counts support this clonotype. The chain uses TRBV24-1 and TRBJ2-6, with 12 bases aligning to TRBD2. V lost 3 bases to trimming and J lost 0 bases; unmatched junction nucleotides: 2. In germline, CDR1 is KGHDR, CDR2 SFDVKD. The CDR3 extends over 18 amino acids. The CDR3 nucleotides read TGTGCCACCAGTGATACGACTAGCGGGAGCTCTGGGGCCAACGTCCTGACTTTC. Protein product: CATSDTTSGSSGANVLTF.

This clonotype has more than one count but fewer than ten. This chain joins TRBV6-1 and TRBJ2-7, with 8 bases that match TRBD2. V lost 6 bases to trimming and J lost 6 bases; unmatched junction nucleotides: 10. The CDR3 covers 14 residues. From germline, CDR1 is MNHNS and CDR2 SASEGT. The CDR3 region is CASRTGTSVSEQYF. The CDR3 DNA is TGTGCCAGCAGGACCGGGACTAGTGTCTCCGAGCAGTACTTC.

This clonotype was picked up a small number of times. The chain combines TRBV29-1 with TRBJ2-7; the D is unclear. Trimming shortened V by 7 bases and J by 0 bases, and 16 bases separated the two germline ends. Germline V lookup: CDR1 SQVTM, CDR2 ANQGSEA. This CDR3 region has 14 residues. In DNA, the CDR3 is TGCAGCGCCAAGACCGCTCTCAGCTCCTACGAGCAGTACTTC. Translated, it gives CSAKTALSSYEQYF.

This clonotype has more than one count but fewer than ten. The CDR3 protein is CSARDNRASEKVNEQFF. The CDR3 DNA sequence: TGCAGTGCTAGAGACAACAGGGCGAGTGAAAAAGTCAATGAGCAGTTCTTC. The chain combines TRBV20-1 with TRBJ2-1; a possible D gene is TRBD1 (6 bases). The CDR3 consists of 17 residues. Germline assignment: CDR1 DFQATT and CDR2 SNEGSKA (reference sequence). The V end was cut by 0 bases, the J end by 6 bases, with 21 bases between.

In its sample, this clonotype was seen a few times. The chain carries TRBV7-8 and TRBJ2-4; a possible D gene is TRBD2 (6 bases). The CDR3 consists of 16 residues. V was trimmed by 1 base and J by 0 bases, leaving 10 bases between them. CDR1 and CDR2 (germline): SGHVS, FQNEAQ. The CDR3 region is CASSLEWRGAKNIQYF. The CDR3 DNA reads TGTGCCAGCAGCTTAGAGTGGCGGGGAGCCAAAAACATTCAGTACTTC.

This chain uses TRBV20-1 with TRBJ1-1, with D perhaps matching TRBD1 (6 bases). Germline CDR1 reads DFQATT; CDR2 reads SNEGSKA (reference sequence). Trimming left V 5 bases short and J 0 bases short, with 13 bases between. The CDR3 has 14 residues. CDR3 in amino acids: CSAYRTVMNTEAFF. CDR3 nucleotides: TGCAGTGCTTACAGGACAGTGATGAACACTGAAGCTTTCTTT.

Of note for this clonotype: This clone may be a read error of a much larger clone one base away. The chain carries TRBV6-5 and TRBJ2-5; 7 positions agree with TRBD1. CDR3 length: 15 residues. Per germline, CDR1 MNHEY and CDR2 SVGAGI. This CDR3 is CDSSYVGQTQETQYF. The DNA of the CDR3 is TGTGACAGCAGTTACGTGGGACAGACACAAGAGACCCAGTACTTC.

This clonotype was recorded at least ten times. The chain couples TRBV10-3 to TRBJ2-1; D gene ambiguous. V was shortened by 6 bases and J by 0 bases, with 6 bases between the two germline ends. Germline V gives CDR1 ENHRY, CDR2 SYGVKD. The length of the CDR3 is 13 residues. CDR3 DNA: TGTGCCATCAGGCCCTTCTCCTACAATGAGCAGTTCTTC. Translated, it gives CAIRPFSYNEQFF.

The chain has TRBV4-3 and TRBJ2-7; TRBD1 matches 7 bases. V trimming: 4 bases; J trimming: 6 bases; junction bases outside the gene matches: 15. Per the germline V gene, CDR1 is LGHNA and CDR2 is YSLEER. This CDR3 region has 16 residues. For the CDR3, the DNA is TGCGCCAGCAGCCGCTACAGGGGTCTAGCTTCCGGCGAGCAGTACTTC. This encodes CASSRYRGLASGEQYF.

The sample holds many counts of this clonotype. The chain has TRBV20-1 and TRBJ2-1; the D is unclear. V was trimmed by 5 bases and J by 6 bases, leaving 23 bases between them. CDR1 is DFQATT, CDR2 SNEGSKA, per germline (reference sequence). This CDR3 is built from 16 residues. CDR3 amino acids: CSAPYGPLDLANEQFF. In DNA, the CDR3 is TGCAGTGCTCCGTACGGGCCCCTAGATTTGGCCAATGAGCAGTTCTTC.

This clonotype was recorded a few times. The rearrangement links TRBV10-3 to TRBJ1-3, with a tentative D call TRBD1 (5 bases). CDR1 and CDR2 (germline): ENHRY, SYGVKD. The CDR3 is made up of 15 amino acids. Trimming removed 4 bases from V and 2 bases from J, with 12 bases in between. This CDR3 is CAISGGVPAGNTIYF. CDR3 in DNA: TGTGCCATCAGTGGGGGGGTCCCTGCTGGAAACACCATATATTTT.

This clonotype appeared many times. The chain joins TRBV7-2 to TRBJ2-3, with unresolved D. This CDR3 has 14 amino acids. Germline V gene data show CDR1 as SGHTA and CDR2 as FQGNSA. V was trimmed by 2 bases and J by 2 bases, leaving 8 bases between them. CDR3 protein: CASSLYSDTDTQYF. CDR3 DNA: TGTGCCAGCAGCTTATACTCAGACACAGATACGCAGTATTTT.